Each of the 14 T cell receptor beta chains below was sequenced from the same sample in a study of identical twins. MiXCR was run by TCRdb on the 5' RACE reads, yielding one entry per CDR3 protein. The table has hundreds of thousands of distinct CDR3 sequences, 15% to 20% seen once; the top ten hold around 13%. This sample was shared with a second study, whose subject was T cells expressing NK-cell markers.

The sample consisted of PBMCs. These receptors were taken from a woman between 18 and 29 years old in good health.

Here the CDR3 reads CASSPVGGPTYNEQFF. In nucleotides, the CDR3 is TGTGCCAGCAGCCCAGTGGGCGGGCCGACCTACAATGAGCAGTTCTTC. The chain employs TRBV5-8 and TRBJ2-1, with D maybe TRBD2 (5 bases). Germline V gives CDR1 SGHTS, CDR2 YDEGEE. The V and J ends lost 4 bases and 2 bases respectively, with 16 bases between them. CDR3 length equals 16 residues.

This clonotype was counted only a few times. The V and J genes are TRBV12-3 or TRBV12-4 and TRBJ2-3; 11 nucleotides line up with TRBD2. V shed 6 bases and J 5 bases; nucleotides not matched to a gene: 13. The length of the CDR3 is 17 residues. The CDR3 spells CASRGLAGASLKDTQYF. The CDR3 DNA reads TGTGCCAGCAGAGGACTAGCGGGCGCCTCACTAAAAGATACGCAGTATTTT.

This chain uses TRBV18 with TRBJ2-7; no firm D call. CDR3 length equals 14 residues. Trimming took off 1 base at V and 0 bases at J, with 7 bases between the two ends. The germline gives CDR1 KGHSH, CDR2 LQKENI. CDR3 loop: CASSPQGYSYEQYF. CDR3 nucleotide sequence: TGTGCCAGCTCACCACAGGGATACTCCTACGAGCAGTACTTC.

The chain recombines TRBV7-9 with TRBJ2-6, with D possibly matching TRBD2 (5 bases). The CDR3 has 16 amino acids. Looked up from germline, CDR1 is SEHNR and CDR2 is FQNEAQ (reference sequence). V lost 5 bases to trimming and J lost 2 bases, with 13 bases between them. CDR3 protein: CASSGIMRAGANVLTF. The DNA of the CDR3 is TGTGCCAGCAGCGGGATAATGCGGGCTGGGGCCAACGTCCTGACTTTC.

The chain is built from TRBV20-1 and TRBJ1-1; D gene uncertain. Germline V lookup: CDR1 DFQATT, CDR2 SNEGSKA (reference sequence). V lost 6 bases to trimming and J lost 6 bases, with 11 bases between them. There are 11 residues in the CDR3. The CDR3 reads CSATFFSEAFF. In DNA form, the CDR3 reads TGCAGTGCCACATTCTTTTCTGAAGCTTTCTTT.

The sample holds many counts of this clonotype. The chain carries TRBV10-1 and TRBJ2-2, with D maybe TRBD1 (6 bases). V gave up 6 bases and J gave up 5 bases, with 10 bases separating them. From germline, CDR1 is WNHNN and CDR2 SYGVQD (reference sequence). The CDR3 has 13 amino acids. CDR3 in DNA: TGCGCCAGCAGCCACACAGGGACCGGGGAGCTGTTTTTT. Its protein product is CASSHTGTGELFF.

V usage is TRBV20-1 and J usage is TRBJ2-1, with D possibly TRBD1 on 6 matching bases. Germline V lookup: CDR1 DFQATT, CDR2 SNEGSKA (reference sequence). There are 15 residues in the CDR3. Between the trimmed V and J ends, which lost 6 bases and 0 bases, there was a span of 15 bases. In DNA, the CDR3 is TGCAGTGCCCCCGACAGGTTTAGCTCCTACAATGAGCAGTTCTTC. This codes for CSAPDRFSSYNEQFF.

V and J are TRBV29-1 and TRBJ2-3, with D maybe TRBD2 (7 bases). The CDR3 has 15 residues. CDR1 and CDR2 from the germline V gene are SQVTM and ANQGSEA. Trimming cost V 8 bases and J 2 bases, with 20 bases left between them. This CDR3 is CSIRGGTKDTDTQYF. In nucleotides, the CDR3 is TGCAGCATCCGCGGGGGCACGAAAGACACAGATACGCAGTATTTT.

V usage is TRBV24-1 and J usage is TRBJ2-1; TRBD1 matches 7 bases. Germline CDR1 is KGHDR and CDR2 is SFDVKD. The length of the CDR3 is 15 residues. V lost 6 bases to trimming and J lost 5 bases; unmatched junction nucleotides: 9. The CDR3 sequence is CATSPSSQGDNEQFF. Written as DNA, the CDR3 is TGTGCCACCAGTCCCTCTAGTCAGGGGGACAATGAGCAGTTCTTC.

This clonotype was detected only a few times. The gene calls are TRBV7-2 and TRBJ2-3; 7 bases map to TRBD1. CDR1 and CDR2 (germline): SGHTA, FQGNSA. The CDR3 is 15 amino acids. Trimming cost V 5 bases and J 1 base; bases outside gene matches: 6. CDR3 amino acids: CASSMRQGGTDTQYF. CDR3 nucleotides: TGTGCCAGCAGCATGAGACAGGGTGGCACAGATACGCAGTATTTT.

The chain recombines TRBV6-5 with TRBJ2-3, with TRBD1 identical over 9 bases. CDR1 MNHEY and CDR2 SVGAGI come from the germline V gene. V was clipped by 1 base and J by 2 bases; unmatched bases: 13. CDR3 size: 19 residues. CDR3 amino acids: CASSYYPSVRDRDTDTQYF. In nucleotides, the CDR3 is TGTGCCAGCAGTTACTATCCCTCCGTCCGGGACAGGGACACAGATACGCAGTATTTT.

The chain combines TRBV1 with TRBJ2-3; TRBD2, the table's D call, was not compared with the DNA. TRBV1 represents a pseudogene. The CDR3 is made up of 16 amino acids. The CDR3 here is CTSSQVGGGVRDTQYF. Here the CDR3 DNA reads TGCACCAGCAGCCAAGTCGGCGGGGGGGTAAGAGATACGCAGTATTTT.

This clonotype was detected a few times. This rearrangement joins TRBV5-1 to TRBJ1-1, with a possible D match to TRBD1 (5 bases). Germline V gene data show CDR1 as SGHRS and CDR2 as YFSETQ. This CDR3 is built from 15 residues. Trimming removed 4 bases at V and 3 bases at J, with 16 bases between. The CDR3 protein is CASSADPGGDTEAFF. The CDR3 nucleotides read TGCGCCAGCAGCGCCGACCCGGGAGGGGACACTGAAGCTTTCTTT.

This clonotype was recorded a few times. This chain connects TRBV5-6 to TRBJ2-7; a weak D match, TRBD1 (6 bases). V was shortened by 4 bases and J by 3 bases, with 17 bases between the two germline ends. Germline V gene data show CDR1 as SGHDT and CDR2 as YYEEEE. The CDR3 spans 15 residues. The CDR3 DNA reads TGTGCCAGCAGCCCCGCGGACAGTAGTATCTACGAGCAGTACTTC. This encodes CASSPADSSIYEQYF.